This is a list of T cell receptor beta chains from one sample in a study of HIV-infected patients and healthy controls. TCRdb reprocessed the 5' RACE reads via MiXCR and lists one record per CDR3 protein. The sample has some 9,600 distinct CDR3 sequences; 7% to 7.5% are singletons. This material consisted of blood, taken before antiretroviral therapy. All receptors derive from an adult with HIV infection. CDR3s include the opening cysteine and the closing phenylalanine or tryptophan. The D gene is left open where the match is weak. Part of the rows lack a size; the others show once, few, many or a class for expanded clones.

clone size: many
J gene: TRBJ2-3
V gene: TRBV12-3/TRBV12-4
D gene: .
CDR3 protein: CASTALGHWTSDTQYF
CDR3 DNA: TGTGCCAGCACCGCCCTGGGACACTGGACGTCGGATACGCAGTATTTT

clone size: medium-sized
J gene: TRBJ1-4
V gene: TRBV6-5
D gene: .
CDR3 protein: CASSFDSARELFF
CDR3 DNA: TGTGCCAGCAGCTTCGACAGCGCAAGAGAACTGTTTTTT

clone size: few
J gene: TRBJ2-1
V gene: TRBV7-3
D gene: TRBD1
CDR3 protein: CASSLGTGMTLTYNEQFF
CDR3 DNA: TGTGCCAGCAGCCTCGGGACAGGGATGACTTTAACCTACAATGAGCAGTTCTTC

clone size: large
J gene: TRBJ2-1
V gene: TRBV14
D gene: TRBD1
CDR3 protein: CASSPLPGQGDNEQFF
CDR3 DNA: TGTGCCAGCAGCCCCCTCCCGGGACAGGGGGACAATGAGCAGTTCTTC

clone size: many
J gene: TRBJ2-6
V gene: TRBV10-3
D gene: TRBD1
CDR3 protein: CAISERTGGISGANVLTF
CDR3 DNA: TGTGCCATCAGTGAACGGACAGGGGGCATCTCTGGGGCCAACGTCCTGACTTTC

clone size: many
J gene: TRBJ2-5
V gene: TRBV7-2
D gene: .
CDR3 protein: CASSLGARQETQYF
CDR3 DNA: TGTGCCAGCAGCTTGGGGGCGCGCCAAGAGACCCAGTACTTC

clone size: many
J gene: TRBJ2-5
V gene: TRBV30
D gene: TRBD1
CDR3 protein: CARSGQVLQETQYF
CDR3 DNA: TGTGCCCGATCCGGACAGGTCCTCCAAGAGACCCAGTACTTC

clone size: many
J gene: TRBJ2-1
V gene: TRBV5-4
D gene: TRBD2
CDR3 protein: CASSSSGGDNEQFF
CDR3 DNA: TGTGCCAGCAGCTCTAGCGGGGGAGACAATGAGCAGTTCTTC

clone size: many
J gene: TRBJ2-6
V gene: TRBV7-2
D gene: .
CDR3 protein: CASSPHNVLTF
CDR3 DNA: TGTGCCAGCAGTCCACATAACGTCCTGACTTTC

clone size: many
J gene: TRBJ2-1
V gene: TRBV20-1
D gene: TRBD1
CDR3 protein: CSATSGQDYYNEQFF
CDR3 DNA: TGCAGTGCTACATCGGGACAGGATTACTACAATGAGCAGTTCTTC

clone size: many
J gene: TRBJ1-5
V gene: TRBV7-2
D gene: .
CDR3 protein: CASSLERGGNQPQHF
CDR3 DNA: TGTGCCAGCAGCTTAGAGAGGGGGGGCAATCAGCCCCAGCATTTT

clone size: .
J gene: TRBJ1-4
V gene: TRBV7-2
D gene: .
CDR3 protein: CASSLGSVNEKLFF
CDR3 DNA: TGTGCCAGCAGCTTGGGCAGTGTTAATGAAAAACTGTTTTTT

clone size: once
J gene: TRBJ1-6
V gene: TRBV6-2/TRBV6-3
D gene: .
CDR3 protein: CASSYWQGTNSPLHF
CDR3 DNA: TGTGCCAGCAGTTACTGGCAGGGCACGAATTCACCCCTCCACTTT

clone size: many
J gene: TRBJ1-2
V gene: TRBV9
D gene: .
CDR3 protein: CASSPAYGGSYGYTF
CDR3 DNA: TGTGCCAGCAGCCCAGCGTATGGGGGGAGCTATGGCTACACCTTC

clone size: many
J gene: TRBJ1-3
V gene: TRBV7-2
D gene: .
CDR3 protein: CASSSFVATASGNTIYF
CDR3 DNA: TGTGCCAGCAGCTCATTCGTAGCGACGGCCTCTGGAAACACCATATATTTT

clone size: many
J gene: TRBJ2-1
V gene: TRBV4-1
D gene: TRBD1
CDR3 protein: CASSHPDRDRVSGEQFF
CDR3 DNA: TGCGCCAGCAGCCACCCGGACCGGGACAGGGTTTCGGGTGAGCAGTTCTTC

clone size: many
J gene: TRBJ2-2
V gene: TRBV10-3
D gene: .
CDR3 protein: CAISESWGTGELFF
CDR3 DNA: TGTGCCATCAGTGAGTCATGGGGCACCGGGGAGCTGTTTTTT

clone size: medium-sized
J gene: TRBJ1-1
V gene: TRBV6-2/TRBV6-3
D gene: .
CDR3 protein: CASTYRFEDTEAFF
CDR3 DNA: TGTGCCAGCACTTACAGGTTCGAGGACACTGAAGCTTTCTTT

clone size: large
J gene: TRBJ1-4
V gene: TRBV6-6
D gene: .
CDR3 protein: CASSTRGAGADEKLFF
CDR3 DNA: TGTGCCAGCAGTACCCGAGGCGCGGGGGCGGATGAAAAACTGTTTTTT

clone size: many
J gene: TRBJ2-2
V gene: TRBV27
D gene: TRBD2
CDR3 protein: CASSLSPSGHTGELFF
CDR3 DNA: TGTGCCAGCAGTTTATCTCCTAGCGGGCACACCGGGGAGCTGTTTTTT

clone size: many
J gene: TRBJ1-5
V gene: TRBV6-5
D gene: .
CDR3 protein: CASSPLPRGTQPQHF
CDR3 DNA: TGTGCCAGCAGCCCATTACCGAGGGGAACCCAGCCCCAGCATTTT

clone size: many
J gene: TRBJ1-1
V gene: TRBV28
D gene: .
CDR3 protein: CASSLGELVVGFF
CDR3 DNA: TGTGCCAGCAGTTTAGGGGAATTGGTCGTCGGTTTCTTT

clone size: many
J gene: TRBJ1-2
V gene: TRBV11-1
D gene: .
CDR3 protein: CASSSDDSQYVYGYTF
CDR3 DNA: TGTGCCAGCAGCTCAGACGACAGCCAGTACGTCTATGGCTACACCTTC

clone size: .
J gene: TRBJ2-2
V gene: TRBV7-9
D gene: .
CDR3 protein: CASSLDTYTGELFF
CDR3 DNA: TGTGCCAGCAGCCTCGACACCTATACCGGGGAGCTGTTTTTT

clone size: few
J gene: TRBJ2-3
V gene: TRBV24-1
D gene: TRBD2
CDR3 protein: CATSDLHGGDPDTQYF
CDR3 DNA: TGTGCCACCAGTGATTTGCATGGGGGGGACCCAGATACGCAGTATTTT

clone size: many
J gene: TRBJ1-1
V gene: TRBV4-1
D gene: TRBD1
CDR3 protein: CASSQERQGTEAFF
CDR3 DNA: TGCGCCAGCAGCCAGGAAAGACAGGGTACTGAAGCTTTCTTT

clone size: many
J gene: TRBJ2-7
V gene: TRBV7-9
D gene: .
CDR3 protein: CASSLVSGALSYEQYF
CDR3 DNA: TGTGCCAGCAGCTTAGTGTCAGGGGCCCTCTCCTACGAGCAGTACTTC

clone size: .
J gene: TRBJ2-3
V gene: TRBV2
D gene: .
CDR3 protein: CASTKETVQNTQYF
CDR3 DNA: TGTGCCAGCACTAAAGAGACAGTTCAGAATACGCAGTATTTT